This T cell receptor beta chain was recovered during a study of somatic mutations in cytotoxic T cells in rheumatoid arthritis. This clone showed up just once. Germline CDR1 reads SGDLS; CDR2 reads YYNGEE. V was shortened by 3 bases and J by 7 bases, with 17 bases between the two germline ends. The CDR3 is made up of 14 amino acids. Sequencing used immunoSEQ multiplex PCR; TCRdb keeps in-frame clones, though not all of them. The table lists approximately 15,000 clones, roughly 80% of them singletons. The clonotype originates from an adult with rheumatoid arthritis. What was sequenced was CD8+ T cells sorted from blood. The chain has TRBV9 and TRBJ2-7; no definite D call. The CDR3 sequence is CASSATDSIHEQYF. Here the CDR3 DNA reads TGTGCCAGCAGCGCCACCGACTCCATACATGAGCAGTACTTC.